The 31 T cell receptor beta chains in this list originate from one sample, sequenced in a study of T cells after yellow fever vaccination. Each CDR3 protein gets one entry after TCRdb re-called the 5' RACE reads with MiXCR. The sample has a few hundred thousand distinct CDR3 sequences, about 4% seen once. The starting material was PBMCs, obtained 5 days after the yellow fever booster vaccination. These TCRs come from a young man who received the YFV17D yellow fever vaccine.

This clonotype appeared a few times. The chain employs TRBV5-4 and TRBJ2-3; TRBD2 matches at 10 bases. The trim removed 2 bases at V and 3 bases at J, leaving 9 bases unmatched. This CDR3 has 17 amino acids. Germline V gives CDR1 SGHNT, CDR2 YYREEE (reference sequence). CDR3 sequence reads: CASSLWSGGALTDTQYF. The CDR3 DNA reads TGTGCCAGCAGCTTATGGAGCGGGGGGGCTTTGACAGATACGCAGTATTTT.

This clonotype was seen ten or more times. CDR3 amino acids: CASSFGGSGYGYTF. Written as DNA, the CDR3 is TGCGCCAGCAGCTTTGGGGGGAGTGGCTATGGCTACACCTTC. This chain uses TRBV5-1 with TRBJ1-2, with D perhaps TRBD1 (5 bases). Germline assignment: CDR1 SGHRS and CDR2 YFSETQ. The CDR3 length is 14 residues. Trimming shortened V by 2 bases and J by 4 bases, and 12 bases separated the two germline ends.

This clonotype was seen a handful of times. The chain links TRBV27 to TRBJ1-2; 8 nucleotides match TRBD1. With V trimmed by 9 bases and J by 7 bases, 13 bases remained unmatched. The CDR3 extends over 14 amino acids. Germline V lookup: CDR1 MNHEY, CDR2 SMNVEV (reference sequence). The CDR3 DNA reads as TGTGCCAGTAGGACAGGGACCCATCTTGCTGGCTACACCTTC. This gives the protein CASRTGTHLAGYTF.

This clonotype was counted between two and nine times. CDR3 nucleotide sequence: TGTGCCAGCAGCCTCGGGACTACGAGCTCCTACGAGCAGTACTTC. The encoded protein is CASSLGTTSSYEQYF. V and J are TRBV7-6 and TRBJ2-7; 7 positions agree with TRBD2. Germline CDR1 SGHVS, CDR2 FNYEAQ. CDR3 length: 15 amino acids. Losses at the gene ends were 5 bases for V and 0 bases for J; bases not matched to a gene: 7.

The chain carries TRBV12-3 or TRBV12-4 and TRBJ2-1; weak D call: TRBD2 (6 bases). Deletions cut 6 bases from V and 7 bases from J, with 22 bases between. The CDR3 runs 16 residues. The CDR3 DNA follows: TGTGCCAGCAGCCCCGGGGGTGGGGGTGTGAGTAATGAGCAGTTCTTC. Protein product: CASSPGGGGVSNEQFF.

This clonotype was seen repeatedly, ten times or more. This chain uses TRBV6-5 with TRBJ1-2; a weak D match, TRBD1 (6 bases). Trimming pared 6 bases from V and 2 bases from J, leaving 16 bases between. Germline CDR1 and CDR2: MNHEY and SVGAGI. The CDR3 loop spans 15 amino acids. The CDR3: CASRREHRENYGYTF. CDR3 nucleotide sequence: TGTGCCAGCAGACGGGAGCACAGGGAGAACTATGGCTACACCTTC.

This clonotype was counted ten times or more. This chain uses TRBV4-2 with TRBJ2-2; possibly TRBD2 for D (6 bases). Trimming removed 1 base from V and 1 base from J, with 7 bases in between. The CDR3 covers 15 residues. The germline V gene encodes CDR1 LGHNA and CDR2 YNFKEQ. In nucleotides, the CDR3 is TGTGCCAGCAGCCAAGTGGAGGGGAACACCGGGGAGCTGTTTTTT. Translation: CASSQVEGNTGELFF.

This clonotype was found a few times. The V gene is TRBV9, the J gene TRBJ1-6; D is ambiguous. The CDR3 is made up of 15 amino acids. Deletions cut 0 bases from V and 10 bases from J, with 14 bases between. From germline, CDR1 is SGDLS and CDR2 YYNGEE. The CDR3 sequence is CASSVESGLGSPLHF. DNA for the CDR3: TGTGCCAGCAGCGTAGAGAGTGGTTTGGGGTCACCCCTCCACTTT.

In its sample, this clonotype was seen many times. The CDR3 sequence is CASSLEYLAYNEQFF. CDR3 in DNA: TGTGCCAGCAGCTTAGAGTATCTAGCCTACAATGAGCAGTTCTTC. This chain uses TRBV7-2 with TRBJ2-1; D not resolved. This CDR3 is built from 15 residues. Trimming took 1 base from V and 2 from J, leaving 9 bases between them. CDR1 and CDR2 from the germline V gene are SGHTA and FQGNSA.

The sample holds many counts of this clonotype. This sequence joins TRBV7-3 and TRBJ2-6; TRBD1 matches 8 bases. CDR3 length: 15 residues. J lost 3 bases, V lost 4 bases, and 2 bases had no gene match. Germline V CDR1 and CDR2: SGHTA, FQGTGA. The CDR3: CASSWTGFGANVLTF. Here the CDR3 DNA reads TGTGCCAGCAGCTGGACAGGGTTTGGGGCCAACGTCCTGACTTTC.

V usage is TRBV6-5 and J usage is TRBJ2-3; D is perhaps TRBD1 (6 bases). Germline CDR1 and CDR2: MNHEY and SVGAGI. The CDR3 loop spans 14 amino acids. V dropped 2 bases and J dropped 1 base, with 7 bases sitting between them. As DNA, the CDR3 is TGTGCCAGCAGTTACAGACAGGGCACAGATACGCAGTATTTT. Translating gives CASSYRQGTDTQYF.

This clonotype was counted a few times. The chain combines TRBV11-2 with TRBJ2-5, with TRBD1 matching 7 bases. Germline V gene sequence: CDR1 SGHAT, CDR2 FQNNGV. The CDR3 runs 14 residues. The V and J ends lost 2 bases and 4 bases, in that order; junction bases with no gene match: 4. Here the CDR3 DNA reads TGTGCCAGCAGCTTAAGGCCAGGGGGAGAGACCCAGTACTTC. Protein product: CASSLRPGGETQYF. Full variable domain (remainder filled in from reference TRBV11-2 and TRBJ2-5): EAGVAQSPRYKIIEKRQSVAFWCNPISGHATLYWYQQILGQGPKLLIQFQNNGVVDDSQLPKDRFSAERLKGVDSTLKIQPAKLEDSAVYLCASSLRPGGETQYFGPGTRLLVL.

The chain recombines TRBV9 with TRBJ2-2; no definite D call. CDR1 and CDR2 from the germline V gene are SGDLS and YYNGEE. V shed 0 bases and J shed 7 bases, with 4 bases lying between them. The CDR3 spans 12 residues. The DNA for the CDR3 is TGTGCCAGCAGCGTAGTCAACGGGGAGCTGTTTTTT. This translates into CASSVVNGELFF.

Many counts were recorded for this clonotype. The chain has TRBV29-1 and TRBJ2-6; no firm D call. V was cut by 5 bases and J by 0 bases, with 14 bases left in between. The germline V gene encodes CDR1 SQVTM and CDR2 ANQGSEA. The CDR3 sequence is 16 residues long. CDR3 sequence: CSVMLHRSSGANVLTF. The CDR3 nucleotides read TGCAGCGTTATGCTCCACCGTAGCTCTGGGGCCAACGTCCTGACTTTC. The complete variable domain, with remaining parts taken from reference TRBV29-1 and TRBJ2-6, reads SAVISQKPSRDICQRGTSLTIQCQVDSQVTMMFWYRQQPGQSLTLIATANQGSEATYESGFVIDKFPISRPNLTFSTLTVSNMSPEDSSIYLCSVMLHRSSGANVLTFGAGSRLTVL.

There are many counts of this clonotype. The V call is TRBV20-1, the J call TRBJ2-5; D gene unclear. Germline V CDR1 and CDR2: DFQATT, SNEGSKA (reference sequence). The CDR3 extends over 14 amino acids. V shed 1 base and J shed 7 bases, with 16 bases lying between them. CDR3 in amino acids: CSARVPGPKRTQYF. The CDR3 nucleotides are TGCAGTGCTAGAGTGCCAGGACCCAAGAGGACCCAGTACTTC.

This sequence joins TRBV6-2 or TRBV6-3 and TRBJ2-7; maybe TRBD2 (5 bases). The CDR3 totals 14 residues. The germline gives CDR1 MNHEY, CDR2 SVGEGT. The V end was cut by 6 bases, the J end by 0 bases, with 12 bases between. The chain's CDR3 is CASSWTGSSYEQYV. The CDR3 DNA reads as TGTGCCAGCAGCTGGACGGGGAGCTCCTACGAGCAGTACGTC.

In this sample, this clonotype turned up a few times. This sequence joins TRBV20-1 and TRBJ2-7; TRBD2 might be the D (6 bases). This CDR3 comprises 13 residues. CDR1 and CDR2 (germline): DFQATT, SNEGSKA (reference sequence). V lost 4 bases, J lost 6 bases, and 16 bases lay in between. CDR3 region: CSATPGGAGEQYV. CDR3 nucleotide sequence: TGCAGTGCTACGCCCGGCGGGGCGGGCGAGCAGTACGTC.

This clonotype was counted at least ten times. The genes are TRBV18 and TRBJ1-1; D is unresolved. The length of the CDR3 is 13 residues. The V gene's germline CDR1 is KGHSH and CDR2 LQKENI. V lost 1 base to trimming and J lost 0 bases, with 3 bases between them. The chain's CDR3 is CASSPLLNTEAFF. In nucleotides, the CDR3 is TGTGCCAGCTCACCACTTCTGAACACTGAAGCTTTCTTT.

V usage is TRBV29-1 and J usage is TRBJ2-2; D unclear. Germline loops: CDR1 SQVTM, CDR2 ANQGSEA. V lost 3 bases and J 1 base, leaving 6 bases between the germline ends. CDR3 length: 13 residues. The DNA for the CDR3 is TGCAGCGTTGATGGTCAGAACACCGGGGAGCTGTTTTTT. Translated, it gives CSVDGQNTGELFF.

This clonotype was found many times. This chain uses TRBV9 with TRBJ2-3; perhaps TRBD1 as D (5 bases). Trimming stripped 2 bases from V and 3 bases from J, with 7 bases between. The CDR3 extends over 13 amino acids. Germline lookup yields CDR1 SGDLS and CDR2 YYNGEE. The CDR3 nucleotides read TGTGCCAGCAGCGTCAGGGAAACAGATACGCAGTATTTT. This codes for CASSVRETDTQYF.

The V and J genes are TRBV10-3 and TRBJ2-5; 7 nucleotides align to TRBD2. Germline trimming cut 8 bases from V and 5 bases from J; bases unmatched to any gene: 8. This CDR3 has 13 residues. Germline V gene lookup returns CDR1 ENHRY and CDR2 SYGVKD. The CDR3 DNA reads as TGTGCCATCCAGGGAGGGCCCGGGGAGACCCAGTACTTC. Translated: CAIQGGPGETQYF.

Many counts were recorded for this clonotype. V is TRBV20-1 and J is TRBJ2-5, with 9 bases aligning to TRBD1. J gave up 2 bases and V 6 bases, and 19 bases lay outside the gene matches. Germline V gene lookup returns CDR1 DFQATT and CDR2 SNEGSKA (reference sequence). CDR3 size: 18 residues. Here the CDR3 reads CSARQPGQGRVGQETQYF. In nucleotides, the CDR3 is TGCAGTGCCCGACAACCGGGACAGGGAAGGGTGGGGCAAGAGACCCAGTACTTC.

This rearrangement joins TRBV6-2 or TRBV6-3 to TRBJ2-7; D possibly corresponds to TRBD2 (5 bases). The CDR3 runs 15 residues. CDR1 and CDR2 from the germline V gene are MNHEY and SVGEGT. V lost 1 base to trimming and J lost 3 bases, with 13 bases between them. The CDR3 DNA reads TGTGCCAGCAGTTACTATCTCGGGGAAGTCTACGAGCAGTACTTC. Residues: CASSYYLGEVYEQYF.

This clonotype came up a few times. The chain joins TRBV19 to TRBJ2-2; 12 nucleotides match TRBD1. The CDR3 has 18 residues. V lost 5 bases, J lost 7 bases, and 14 bases stayed unmatched. Germline values: CDR1 LNHDA, CDR2 SQIVND (reference sequence). This CDR3 is CASSERLPGQGAVGELFF. CDR3 in DNA: TGTGCCAGTAGTGAACGCCTACCGGGACAGGGGGCAGTCGGGGAGCTGTTTTTT.

This clonotype has only a few counts. This rearrangement joins TRBV27 to TRBJ1-2; 8 bases match TRBD1. The V segment lost 4 bases and the J segment 6 bases; nucleotides outside the gene matches: 4. Germline assignment: CDR1 MNHEY and CDR2 SMNVEV (reference sequence). The CDR3 spans 13 residues. The CDR3 is CASSSTGVNGYTF. In DNA form, the CDR3 reads TGTGCCAGCAGTTCGACAGGGGTGAATGGCTACACCTTC.

This clonotype was seen many times. This chain connects TRBV12-3 or TRBV12-4 to TRBJ1-4; a possible D gene is TRBD1 (6 bases). Trimming left V 8 bases short and J 6 bases short, with 10 bases between. CDR3 size: 12 residues. The CDR3 DNA follows: TGTGCCAGCGGACAGAATGATGAAAAACTGTTTTTT. This sequence encodes CASGQNDEKLFF.

This clonotype was seen only a few times. The genes are TRBV7-2 and TRBJ2-7; the match to TRBD1 covers 9 bases. The length of the CDR3 is 15 residues. Trimming took 3 bases from V and 4 from J; bases not matched to a gene: 7. CDR1 is SGHTA, CDR2 FQGNSA, per germline. The CDR3 sequence is CASSLGTGKGYEQYF. Written as DNA, the CDR3 is TGTGCCAGCAGCTTGGGGACAGGGAAAGGTTACGAGCAGTACTTC.

This chain connects TRBV6-4 to TRBJ2-3, with a possible D match to TRBD1 (5 bases). V was cut by 0 bases and J by 0 bases, with 10 bases left in between. Germline values: CDR1 MRHNA, CDR2 SNTAGT. This CDR3 region has 16 residues. In nucleotides, the CDR3 is TGTGCCAGCAGTGACTCGTACAGGACAAGCACAGATACGCAGTATTTT. Protein sequence: CASSDSYRTSTDTQYF.

The rearrangement joins TRBV11-1 to TRBJ1-1; D gene unclear. This CDR3 comprises 16 residues. Germline V CDR1 and CDR2: SGHAT, FQDESV (reference sequence). V was trimmed by 0 bases and J by 1 base, leaving 12 bases between them. For the CDR3, the DNA is TGTGCCAGCAGCTTAGCGCTCGGTACCCGGAACACTGAAGCTTTCTTT. Translation gives CASSLALGTRNTEAFF.

Here the CDR3 DNA reads TGTGCCAGCAGCCATGACAGGGCGAACACCGGGGAGCTGTTTTTT. Translating gives CASSHDRANTGELFF. The chain joins TRBV11-3 to TRBJ2-2; 7 bases fit TRBD1. The CDR3 sequence is 15 residues long. Unmatched junction bases numbered 3, after V lost 5 bases and J lost 0 bases. Germline loops: CDR1 SGHNT, CDR2 YENEEA.

This clonotype occurred many times. The genes are TRBV20-1 and TRBJ1-1; the D gene is possibly TRBD1 (6 bases). CDR3 size: 14 residues. V lost 4 bases and J lost 1, with 13 bases in between. The germline CDR1 and CDR2 sequences are DFQATT and SNEGSKA (reference sequence). The CDR3 loop is CSAIRQDTNTEAFF. The CDR3 coding sequence is TGCAGTGCTATCAGACAGGACACGAACACTGAAGCTTTCTTT.